The 32 T cell receptor beta chains reported below all come from one sample, sequenced in a study of T-cell memory formation after mild COVID-19. TCRdb analysed the 5' RACE reads with MiXCR anew, one entry per CDR3 protein. The sample lists a few hundred thousand distinct CDR3 sequences, roughly 26% seen once, with roughly 9.7% in the top ten. Sequenced: PBMCs or a T cell subset sorted from them (not recorded which). These receptors were taken from an adult woman who had mild COVID-19 (a few samples of this study predate the infection). Cell type and time point are not known.

The CDR3 bases are TGTGCCATCAGTGAAGTGGCAGGGACTAGCAATGAGCAGTTCTTC. This encodes CAISEVAGTSNEQFF. V gene TRBV10-3 combines with J gene TRBJ2-1; 8 nucleotides agree with TRBD2. With V trimmed by 3 bases and J by 6 bases, 7 bases remained unmatched. In germline, CDR1 is ENHRY, CDR2 SYGVKD. This CDR3 is built from 15 residues.

This clonotype showed up many times. CDR3 loop: CASSLQGALHNEQFF. The CDR3 DNA reads TGTGCCAGCAGCCTACAGGGGGCACTCCACAATGAGCAGTTCTTC. The J gene is TRBJ2-1, the V gene TRBV7-2, with 9 bases lining up with TRBD1. Germline CDR1 is SGHTA and CDR2 is FQGNSA. The CDR3 is 15 amino acids. With 5 bases clipped from V and 5 bases from J, the junction kept 7 bases outside the gene matches.

This clonotype has only a few counts. The gene calls are TRBV12-3 or TRBV12-4 and TRBJ1-2; D unclear. This CDR3 spans 12 amino acids. V was clipped by 5 bases and J by 3 bases, with 7 bases between them. The CDR3, as DNA: TGTGCCAGCAGTGGACGGTACTATGGCTACACCTTC. Amino acids: CASSGRYYGYTF.

V and J are TRBV12-3 or TRBV12-4 and TRBJ1-2; D unclear. This CDR3 is 13 amino acids long. The V gene lost 0 bases and the J gene lost 4 bases, with 6 bases spanning the gap. DNA for the CDR3: TGTGCCAGCAGTTTAGCCGGGAGCTATGGCTACACCTTC. Its protein is CASSLAGSYGYTF.

The chain links TRBV6-4 to TRBJ2-2; possible D gene TRBD1, 5 bases. Germline CDR1 and CDR2: MRHNA and SNTAGT. V lost 4 bases and J 7 bases, leaving 10 bases between the germline ends. This CDR3 comprises 13 residues. CDR3: CASSARADGELFF. CDR3 nucleotide sequence: TGTGCCAGCAGTGCCAGGGCGGACGGGGAGCTGTTTTTT.

This clonotype showed up just a few times. The genes are TRBV6-6 and TRBJ1-6; D not resolved. CDR1 is MNHNY and CDR2 is SVGAGI in the germline V gene (reference sequence). The V gene lost 6 bases and the J gene lost 5 bases, with 11 bases spanning the gap. CDR3 length: 14 amino acids. The CDR3 loop is CASSDRRDNSPLHF. The CDR3 DNA follows: TGTGCCAGCAGCGACCGACGGGATAATTCACCCCTCCACTTT.

This chain joins TRBV15 and TRBJ1-5; maybe TRBD1 (5 bases). Trimming took 0 bases from V and 0 from J, leaving 9 bases between them. This CDR3 comprises 16 residues. Germline CDR1 is LNHNV and CDR2 is YYDKDF (reference sequence). CDR3 bases: TGTGCCACCAGCAGAGATGACAGTTATAGCAATCAGCCCCAGCATTTT. It codes for CATSRDDSYSNQPQHF.

This clonotype was found a few times. The chain carries TRBV27 and TRBJ2-3; 7 positions agree with TRBD1. V dropped 7 bases and J dropped 0; count of bases not matched to a gene: 7. The CDR3 is 15 residues long. Per the germline V gene, CDR1 is MNHEY and CDR2 is SMNVEV (reference sequence). The CDR3: CASNPGTASTDTQYF. As DNA, the CDR3 is TGTGCCAGCAACCCTGGGACAGCTAGCACAGATACGCAGTATTTT.

This clonotype has more than one count but fewer than ten. The chain carries TRBV12-3 or TRBV12-4 and TRBJ1-3, with a possible D match to TRBD1 (5 bases). The CDR3 spans 14 residues. Trimming removed 5 bases at V and 7 bases at J, with 15 bases between. CDR3 region: CASSTGVTVNTIYF. CDR3 nucleotide sequence: TGTGCCAGCAGTACAGGAGTGACCGTGAACACCATATATTTT.

This clonotype was detected only a few times. The chain links TRBV30 to TRBJ1-5; TRBD1 aligns across 8 bases. Trimming removed 1 base from V and 5 bases from J; junction bases left unmatched: 10. Germline V lookup: CDR1 GTSNPN, CDR2 SVGIG (reference sequence). CDR3 length: 16 residues. CDR3 in amino acids: CAWSGQGAPSYQPQHF. CDR3 in DNA: TGTGCCTGGAGTGGCCAGGGGGCTCCCTCCTATCAGCCCCAGCATTTT.

This sequence joins TRBV11-2 and TRBJ2-5; 14 bases agree with TRBD2. Looked up from germline, CDR1 is SGHAT and CDR2 is FQNNGV. This CDR3 contains 17 residues. V shed 2 bases, J shed 3 bases, and the junction held 5 bases outside the gene matches. CDR3 protein: CASSLFQGLAGEETQYF. The DNA for the CDR3 is TGTGCCAGCAGCTTATTCCAGGGACTAGCGGGGGAAGAGACCCAGTACTTC. The full variable domain, with the rest looked up from reference TRBV11-2 and TRBJ2-5, is EAGVAQSPRYKIIEKRQSVAFWCNPISGHATLYWYQQILGQGPKLLIQFQNNGVVDDSQLPKDRFSAERLKGVDSTLKIQPAKLEDSAVYLCASSLFQGLAGEETQYFGPGTRLLVL.

This clonotype was seen only a few times. The CDR3 sequence: CASSLGDRGSNQPQHF. The CDR3 DNA reads TGTGCCAGCAGCTTAGGGGACAGAGGTAGCAATCAGCCCCAGCATTTT. The chain employs TRBV7-8 and TRBJ1-5, with 7 bases fitting TRBD1. J gave up 0 bases and V 1 base, and 3 bases lay outside the gene matches. Germline V gene sequence: CDR1 SGHVS, CDR2 FQNEAQ. This CDR3 is 16 amino acids long.

V gene TRBV7-9 combines with J gene TRBJ1-4; 9 positions match TRBD1. Germline lookup yields CDR1 SEHNR and CDR2 FQNEAQ (reference sequence). With 4 bases clipped from V and 7 bases from J, the junction kept 4 bases outside the gene matches. CDR3 length equals 14 residues. CDR3 sequence reads: CASSSRDRVEKLFF. The CDR3, as DNA: TGTGCCAGCAGCTCTCGGGACAGGGTTGAAAAACTGTTTTTT.

This clonotype was recorded a few times. The chain is built from TRBV15 and TRBJ2-4; 8 nucleotides line up with TRBD2. Germline V gene data show CDR1 as LNHNV and CDR2 as YYDKDF (reference sequence). Germline trimming cut 1 base from V and 5 bases from J; bases unmatched to any gene: 7. This CDR3 comprises 16 residues. CDR3 nucleotide sequence: TGTGCCACCAGCAGAGGCCCCGGGGGGGGAGAAAACATTCAGTACTTC. Amino acid sequence: CATSRGPGGGENIQYF.

In this sample, this clonotype turned up a few times. One end of the junction varies from germline; a read error may be responsible. The V gene is TRBV5-4, the J gene TRBJ2-1, with no clear D. The germline V gene has CDR1 SGHNT and CDR2 YYREEE (reference sequence). The CDR3 has 15 residues. Here the CDR3 reads CASSLTVSSYNGQFF. The DNA of the CDR3 is TGTGCCAGCAGCTTGACGGTGAGCTCCTACAATGGGCAGTTCTTC.

CDR3 region: CASIRDRGNEKLFF. The CDR3 region has the DNA TGTGCCAGCATACGGGACAGGGGGAATGAAAAACTGTTTTTT. This sequence joins TRBV2 and TRBJ1-4; TRBD1 aligns across 11 bases. Germline V gene lookup returns CDR1 SNHLY and CDR2 FYNNEI. The CDR3 contains 14 residues. Germline trimming cut 7 bases from V and 5 bases from J; bases unmatched to any gene: 3. Full variable domain (remainder filled in from reference TRBV2 and TRBJ1-4): EPEVTQTPSHQVTQMGQEVILRCVPISNHLYFYWYRQILGQKVEFLVSFYNNEISEKSEIFDDQFSVERPDGSNFTLKIRSTKLEDSAMYFCASIRDRGNEKLFFGSGTQLSVL.

In its sample, this clonotype was seen once. V gene TRBV19 combines with J gene TRBJ1-4; D gene unclear. Germline CDR1 LNHDA, CDR2 SQIVND (reference sequence). This CDR3 is built from 13 residues. Trimming took off 6 bases at V and 7 bases at J, with 12 bases between the two ends. CDR3 bases: TGTGCCAGTAGGGGCGATCCCCGTGAAAAACTGTTTTTT. It yields the protein CASRGDPREKLFF.

This clonotype came up a few times. The chain combines TRBV24-1 with TRBJ2-3, with 8 positions matching TRBD1. The CDR3 extends over 14 amino acids. Germline assignment: CDR1 KGHDR and CDR2 SFDVKD. V dropped 0 bases and J dropped 8; count of bases not matched to a gene: 3. CDR3: CATSDLRTGPTQYF. The DNA of the CDR3 is TGTGCCACCAGTGATTTGAGGACAGGGCCTACGCAGTATTTT.

The V and J genes are TRBV20-1 and TRBJ2-7, with D maybe TRBD2 (6 bases). Trimming removed 3 bases at V and 2 bases at J, with 11 bases between. The germline V gene has CDR1 DFQATT and CDR2 SNEGSKA (reference sequence). The CDR3 is made up of 13 amino acids. The CDR3 nucleotides read TGCAGTGCTAGTTCCGGGGGACCCTACGAGCAGTACTTC. Protein sequence: CSASSGGPYEQYF.

V is TRBV10-3 and J is TRBJ1-2, with 7 positions matching TRBD1. V dropped 5 bases and J dropped 5; count of bases not matched to a gene: 5. The CDR3 has 13 residues. The germline gives CDR1 ENHRY, CDR2 SYGVKD. CDR3 residues: CAISPDREYGYTF. The CDR3 nucleotides are TGTGCCATCAGTCCTGACAGGGAATATGGCTACACCTTC.

The V and J genes are TRBV20-1 and TRBJ2-3; the match to TRBD2 covers 10 bases. CDR1 is DFQATT and CDR2 is SNEGSKA in the germline V gene (reference sequence). The CDR3 length is 15 residues. V shed 6 bases, J shed 1 base, and the junction held 7 bases outside the gene matches. Here the CDR3 reads CSAHPGTSGTDTQYF. CDR3 bases: TGCAGTGCCCACCCCGGGACTAGCGGCACAGATACGCAGTATTTT.

V gene TRBV5-6 combines with J gene TRBJ2-3; 11 bases align to TRBD2. From germline, CDR1 is SGHDT and CDR2 YYEEEE. V trimming: 5 bases; J trimming: 6 bases; junction bases outside the gene matches: 11. This CDR3 is built from 16 residues. This chain's CDR3 is CASREGLAEPWDTQYF. Written as DNA, the CDR3 is TGTGCCAGCAGGGAGGGACTAGCGGAGCCCTGGGATACGCAGTATTTT. Variable domain in full (rest from reference TRBV5-6 and TRBJ2-3): DAGVTQSPTHLIKTRGQQVTLRCSPKSGHDTVSWYQQALGQGPQFIFQYYEEEERQRGNFPDRFSGHQFPNYSSELNVNALLLGDSALYLCASREGLAEPWDTQYFGPGTRLTVL.

Notes on this clonotype: Relative to the germline gene, one junction end is altered; a read error may explain this. This chain links TRBV12-3 or TRBV12-4 with TRBJ2-1; D ambiguous. There are 13 residues in the CDR3. CDR3: CASSLLRTPTRIF. CDR3 DNA: TGTGCCAGCAGTTTACTGAGGACCCCTACGAGAATCTTC.

This clonotype was counted between two and nine times. This rearrangement joins TRBV6-1 to TRBJ2-5, with D unresolved. The CDR3 runs to 14 residues. From germline, CDR1 is MNHNS and CDR2 SASEGT. Trimming stripped 3 bases from V and 5 bases from J, with 13 bases between. CDR3 nucleotide sequence: TGTGCCAGCAGTGATCTATTGGGTCCCGAGACCCAGTACTTC. Translated: CASSDLLGPETQYF.

This clonotype was seen a handful of times. V and J are TRBV5-6 and TRBJ2-5, with 12 bases lining up with TRBD2. Germline values: CDR1 SGHDT, CDR2 YYEEEE. V dropped 2 bases and J dropped 2; count of bases not matched to a gene: 4. The length of the CDR3 is 16 residues. The CDR3 DNA follows: TGTGCCAGCAGCTTTCAACTAGCGGGGGGTCAAGAGACCCAGTACTTC. Translation gives CASSFQLAGGQETQYF.

This clonotype was picked up a small number of times. The chain is built from TRBV29-1 and TRBJ2-7; 8 bases align to TRBD2. Germline V gene data show CDR1 as SQVTM and CDR2 as ANQGSEA. Losses at the gene ends were 3 bases for V and 2 bases for J; bases not matched to a gene: 6. This CDR3 has 14 amino acids. The DNA of the CDR3 is TGCAGCGTTGAGGGGCCGGGGGGGCCCTACGAGCAGTACTTC. Protein: CSVEGPGGPYEQYF.

This clonotype occurred many times. In nucleotides, the CDR3 is TGCGCCAGCAGCTTGGGGGACTTCAATGAGCAGTTCTTC. Translating gives CASSLGDFNEQFF. V and J are TRBV5-1 and TRBJ2-1; a possible D gene is TRBD2 (6 bases). V lost 0 bases to trimming and J lost 6 bases, with 7 bases between them. CDR3 size: 13 residues. Germline V gene sequence: CDR1 SGHRS, CDR2 YFSETQ.

This clonotype was observed a few times. V usage is TRBV7-2 and J usage is TRBJ2-3; 7 bases fit TRBD2. Germline CDR1 SGHTA, CDR2 FQGNSA. The CDR3 spans 17 residues. The J segment lost 1 base and the V segment lost 1 base, leaving 8 bases of the junction unmatched. DNA for the CDR3: TGTGCCAGCAGCTTAGGATCGGCGGGGAGGGGCACAGATACGCAGTATTTT. Translated: CASSLGSAGRGTDTQYF.

This chain links TRBV24-1 with TRBJ2-7; 13 positions match TRBD2. From germline, CDR1 is KGHDR and CDR2 SFDVKD. The V segment lost 4 bases and the J segment 4 bases; nucleotides outside the gene matches: 18. The CDR3 is 20 amino acids. The CDR3 DNA reads as TGTGCCACCAGTGACCTAGGACTAGCGGGGGCCCACGGACCCAGATACGAGCAGTACTTC. Translation: CATSDLGLAGAHGPRYEQYF.

This clonotype was observed a few times. This chain links TRBV4-1 with TRBJ2-1; D ambiguous. The germline V gene has CDR1 MGHRA and CDR2 YSYEKL. Trimming stripped 3 bases from V and 3 bases from J, with 9 bases between. CDR3 length equals 14 residues. The CDR3 spells CASSQTSLYNEQFF. In DNA form, the CDR3 reads TGCGCCAGCAGCCAGACCAGTCTCTACAATGAGCAGTTCTTC.

V gene TRBV19 combines with J gene TRBJ1-5; D remains ambiguous. There are 13 residues in the CDR3. Germline V gives CDR1 LNHDA, CDR2 SQIVND (reference sequence). With 5 bases removed from V and 6 bases from J, the gap between germline ends came to 11 bases. For the CDR3, the DNA is TGTGCCAGTAGTCCTTTCGATGTTCAGCCCCAGCATTTT. This sequence encodes CASSPFDVQPQHF.

The gene calls are TRBV20-1 and TRBJ1-6, with a weak D call TRBD1 (5 bases). The V end lost 0 bases, the J end lost 3 bases, and 9 bases lay between the germline ends. This CDR3 contains 15 residues. Per germline, CDR1 DFQATT and CDR2 SNEGSKA (reference sequence). DNA of the CDR3: TGCAGTGCTAGAGATGTCACAGGCTATAATTCACCCCTCCACTTT. Protein sequence: CSARDVTGYNSPLHF.